The present TCR beta chain was sequenced within a study of patients and donors after allogeneic stem cell transplantation. This clonotype was seen only a few times. TCRdb used MiXCR to reprocess the RT-PCR reads, holding one entry per CDR3 protein. The sample has some 960,000 distinct CDR3 sequences, more than 15% seen once. V lost 7 bases to trimming and J lost 5 bases, with 12 bases between them. Germline V gene sequence: CDR1 DFQATT, CDR2 SNEGSKA (reference sequence). The CDR3 contains 12 residues. Sequencing used blood, either unsorted or a sorted T cell fraction (not recorded which). V gene TRBV20-1 combines with J gene TRBJ2-1; D gene ambiguous. The receptor's source is a human donor who was either an allogeneic HSCT recipient or a stem cell or donor lymphocyte infusion donor (not recorded which). It is not recorded whose cells these are; they may come from a transplant donor. CDR3 in DNA: TGCAGTGTGCGGATAGTTAACAATGAGCAGTTCTTC. Translation gives CSVRIVNNEQFF.